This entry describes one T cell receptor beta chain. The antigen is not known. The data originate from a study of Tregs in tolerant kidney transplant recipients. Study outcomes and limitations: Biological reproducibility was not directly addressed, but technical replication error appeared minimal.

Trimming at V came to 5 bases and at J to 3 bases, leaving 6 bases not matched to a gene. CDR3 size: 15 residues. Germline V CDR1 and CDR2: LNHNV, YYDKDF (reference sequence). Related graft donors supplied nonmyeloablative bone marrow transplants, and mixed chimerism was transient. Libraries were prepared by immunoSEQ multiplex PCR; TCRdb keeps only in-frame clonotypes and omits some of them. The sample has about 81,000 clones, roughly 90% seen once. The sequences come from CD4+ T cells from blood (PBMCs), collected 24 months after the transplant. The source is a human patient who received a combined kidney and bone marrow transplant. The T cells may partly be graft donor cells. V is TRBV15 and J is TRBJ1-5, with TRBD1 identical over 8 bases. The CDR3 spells CATSARTGSNQPQHF. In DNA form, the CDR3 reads TGTGCCACCAGCGCCCGGACAGGGTCCAATCAGCCCCAGCATTTT.